The T cell receptor (beta chain) under discussion was sequenced for a study of long-term antiretroviral therapy in people with HIV (dated by TCRdb to 2021 to 2024). For context, the study as a whole: The earliest samples were collected roughly a decade before the 2015 WHO recommendation for immediate ART, at a time when ART was usually postponed until CD4 counts fell. A retrospective serial study tested whether ART initiation and durable HIV suppression were associated with changes in peripheral blood TRB repertoire composition and diversity. Among the approximately 30 participants with HIV, roughly eleven were female. No cross-contamination during QIAcube processing was seen in test extractions of a monoclonal T-cell line run alongside 33 polyclonal samples. A total of fewer than 250 cryopreserved PBMC samples came from 25 to 35 adults with confirmed HIV infection and were collected serially over a mean of approximately six years (range 1-12). The research as a whole found: At every time point, the repertoire was dominated by expanded TRB clones first identified before ART initiation, although this dominance fluctuated and, in many PLHIV, declined after ART. Compared with controls, HIV repertoires had narrower CDR3 length ranges, and the network structure pointed to an antigen-experienced repertoire that shifted only slightly toward naive after ART. Because cell numbers in pre-ART samples were limited, unsorted PBMC were profiled instead of sorted CD4+ and CD8+ T cells. Starting ART was linked to a significant rise in TRB diversity, yet even after long-term ART the diversity remained significantly lower than in transplant donor controls. No data were available on ART adherence, viral resistance or therapy changes, limiting inferences about post-ART repertoire changes. Samples dated from about 2004 to 2018, and the ART regimens used may be less effective than current ones. Owing to limited PBMC availability, only the TCR beta chain was sequenced, without alpha chain pairing.

Concerning this clone: Its antigen specificity is not known. Base qualities are not recorded, but no much larger clone differs from it by a single base.

The germline V gene (reference sequence) sets CDR1 to PRHDT and CDR2 to FYEKMQ. The CDR3, from cysteine to phenylalanine, totals 15 residues. Solely the CDR3 DNA is kept, with 45 bases framed from the first base. Trimming removed 4 bases from V and 5 bases from J; the gene matches leave 4 bases unexplained. The immunoSEQ hsTCRB v3.0 assay was used at survey level resolution to sequence the TRB variable region. The target sequencing depth for TRB was about 40,000-50,000 T-cell genomes per sample. Pooled TRB libraries were sequenced on an Illumina MiSeq with a v3 150-cycle kit. In the source study's methods: Analysis of repertoires was carried out in R inside a reproducible Nextflow workflow spanning QC, data transformation and analysis. LymphoSeq2, an R package for AIRR-Seq data exploration, was used to implement custom analyses. A few samples yielding fewer than 5000 total TRB sequences were excluded, leaving 150 to 200 analyzed HIV repertoires. Among the 180 to 200 retained HIV repertoires, 59 were collected before ART initiation and approximately 130 were collected after ART initiation. Each repertoire was downsampled to 5000 TRB nucleotide sequences, and summary statistics were averaged across 100 downsampling iterations. The analysis kept only TRB sequences whose CDR3 regions were at least seven amino acids long. A Shannon entropy-derived clonality score and the Gini coefficient were used to measure diversity. In repertoire networks, the top 5000 CDR3 amino acid sequences were linked whenever an edit distance of one separated two sequences. Antigen specificity groups and MHC restriction were predicted for TRB CDR3 amino acid sequences with GLIPH2. CDR3 amino acid sequences were matched against VDJdb and McPAS-TCR to flag known CMV, EBV, HIV or tissue antigen associations. Pre-ART, post-ART and control groups were compared with Wilcoxon signed-rank tests and Holm-Bonferroni correction. The table comes from immuneACCESS by way of TCRdb, which keeps in-frame sequences with V and J called. Part of the clones is missing from these tables; in studies checked, under half for an unresolved V gene and the rest for unknown reasons. D and trimming were read from the DNA, whereas the V and J calls and clone size are those reported in that table. The sample table records more than 30,000 clones; around four fifths of these occur just once. The ten largest clones represent 7.9% of the sample.

Participants were included only if at least one PBMC sample before ART initiation and at least two post-ART samples were available. All participants with HIV were treated in the United States of America. Before DNA extraction, cryopreserved samples of about 0.95-11 million PBMC were thawed and then washed. At the time of the earliest PBMC sample for each participant with HIV, ages ranged from about 23 to 60 years. Each participant contributed PBMC samples from 1-4 timepoints before ART initiation and 2-8 timepoints after ART initiation, with a median of 7 samples. For every participant, serial HIV viral load, CD4+ T-cell count, ART history and demographic data were obtained. Genomic DNA was extracted from unsorted PBMC with a Qiagen kit on a QIAcube, with processing performed in batches of 12 samples.

The sequence was obtained from a man between 18 and 35 years old with HIV. Source: unsorted PBMCs, taken 0.4 years before starting antiretroviral therapy. The chain was built from TRBV13 and TRBJ2-1; 11 nucleotides in the junction match TRBD2. The CDR3 has the sequence CASSSRGLADNEQFF. The nucleotide sequence reads TGTGCCAGCAGCTCACGGGGACTAGCGGACAATGAGCAGTTCTTC.